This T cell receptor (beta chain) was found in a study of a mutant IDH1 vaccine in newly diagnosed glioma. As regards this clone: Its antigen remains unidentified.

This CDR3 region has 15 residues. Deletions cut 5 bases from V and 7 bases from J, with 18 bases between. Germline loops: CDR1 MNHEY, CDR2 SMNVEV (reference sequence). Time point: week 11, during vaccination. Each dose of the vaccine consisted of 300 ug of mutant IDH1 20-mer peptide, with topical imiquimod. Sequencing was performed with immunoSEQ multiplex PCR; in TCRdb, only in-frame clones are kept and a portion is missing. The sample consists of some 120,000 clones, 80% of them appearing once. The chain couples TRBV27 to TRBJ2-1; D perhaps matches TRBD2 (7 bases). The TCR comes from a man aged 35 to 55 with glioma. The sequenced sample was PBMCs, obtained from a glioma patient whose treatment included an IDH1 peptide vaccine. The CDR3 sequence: CASSAEGGPRNEQFF. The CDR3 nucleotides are TGTGCCAGCAGTGCGGAGGGGGGGCCGAGGAATGAGCAGTTCTTC.